The next 14 T cell receptor beta chains were all read from a single sample in a study of T cell clonotyping in hematopoietic cell transplantation. Repertoires were generated with immunoSEQ multiplex PCR, while TCRdb's copy carries only in-frame clones and drops some. The profile shows 9,100 or so clones, roughly 89% of them singletons. The starting material was peripheral blood mononuclear cells, obtained at the time of graft-versus-host disease after allogeneic stem cell transplant. Receptors originate from a male patient over 55 who had an allogeneic stem cell transplant from a related donor, so the T cells may come from the graft donor. Some clones in this sample may be carry-over from other donors' samples.

J is TRBJ2-2 and V is TRBV27, with 8 nucleotides matching TRBD1. This CDR3 spans 16 amino acids. Trimming took 2 bases from V and 2 from J; bases not matched to a gene: 4. Germline CDR1 and CDR2: MNHEY and SMNVEV (reference sequence). The CDR3 sequence is CASSLGQGGNTGELFF. The CDR3 DNA sequence: TGTGCCAGCAGTTTAGGACAGGGTGGCAACACCGGGGAGCTGTTTTTT.

The CDR3 is CASSPRTSLTDTQYF. The CDR3 DNA sequence: TGTGCCAGCAGCCCCCGGACTAGCCTTACAGATACGCAGTATTTT. The chain joins TRBV7-3 to TRBJ2-3; the match to TRBD2 covers 8 bases. The CDR3 length is 15 residues. The trim removed 5 bases at V and 3 bases at J, leaving 7 bases unmatched. Germline loops: CDR1 SGHTA, CDR2 FQGTGA.

This clone was recorded a few times. The chain employs TRBV11-3 and TRBJ2-7, with TRBD1 matching over 9 bases. V shed 5 bases and J 5 bases; nucleotides not matched to a gene: 7. CDR1 is SGHNT and CDR2 is YENEEA in the germline V gene. The CDR3 is 14 amino acids. CDR3 loop: CASSKRDRAHEQYF. The CDR3 DNA sequence: TGTGCCAGCAGCAAAAGGGACAGGGCCCACGAGCAGTACTTC. Combining the CDR3 with reference TRBV11-3 and TRBJ2-7 gives the whole variable domain EAGVVQSPRYKIIEKKQPVAFWCNPISGHNTLYWYLQNLGQGPELLIRYENEEAVDDSQLPKDRFSAERLKGVDSTLKIQPAELGDSAVYLCASSKRDRAHEQYFGPGTRLTVT.

V usage is TRBV9 and J usage is TRBJ1-4; D unclear. The germline CDR1 and CDR2 sequences are SGDLS and YYNGEE. Trimming shortened V by 1 base and J by 8 bases, and 12 bases separated the two germline ends. There are 14 residues in the CDR3. The CDR3 region has the DNA TGTGCCAGCAGCGTAAGCCCGACACCCGAAAAACTGTTTTTT. It translates to CASSVSPTPEKLFF.

This chain uses TRBV5-5 with TRBJ1-1; D perhaps matches TRBD1 (6 bases). Trimming pared 0 bases from V and 3 bases from J, leaving 9 bases between. The germline V gene has CDR1 SGHKS and CDR2 YYEKEE (reference sequence). This CDR3 is built from 14 residues. The chain's CDR3 is CASSLEEGDTEAFF. DNA of the CDR3: TGTGCCAGCAGCTTGGAGGAGGGGGACACTGAAGCTTTCTTT.

The chain employs TRBV7-2 and TRBJ2-7, with 8 positions matching TRBD2. In germline, CDR1 is SGHTA, CDR2 FQGNSA. V dropped 4 bases and J dropped 1; count of bases not matched to a gene: 6. This CDR3 is 15 amino acids long. Here the CDR3 DNA reads TGTGCCAGCAGCTACCTAGCGGGCTCGTCCTACGAGCAGTACTTC. Protein: CASSYLAGSSYEQYF.

The chain carries TRBV7-6 and TRBJ2-5; TRBD1 is a possible D gene (6 bases). V was clipped by 5 bases and J by 3 bases, with 13 bases between them. The germline V gene has CDR1 SGHVS and CDR2 FNYEAQ. This CDR3 has 14 amino acids. The CDR3: CASSQGQPEETQYF. As DNA, the CDR3 is TGTGCCAGCAGCCAAGGACAGCCGGAAGAGACCCAGTACTTC.

The chain couples TRBV19 to TRBJ1-2; TRBD1 agrees at 8 bases. Losses at the gene ends were 5 bases for V and 4 bases for J; bases not matched to a gene: 6. CDR3 length: 14 amino acids. Germline V gene data show CDR1 as LNHDA and CDR2 as SQIVND (reference sequence). CDR3 in DNA: TGTGCCAGTAGTCTCAGGACAGGGCCCTATGGCTACACCTTC. Translation: CASSLRTGPYGYTF.

The table lists this clone with a count of one. This chain links TRBV14 with TRBJ1-2, with D perhaps matching TRBD1 (5 bases). Trimming stripped 4 bases from V and 1 base from J, with 7 bases between. This CDR3 region has 13 residues. Germline V gives CDR1 SGHDN, CDR2 FVKESK. As DNA, the CDR3 is TGTGCCAGCAGCCGGACAAGTAACTATGGCTACACCTTC. The encoded protein is CASSRTSNYGYTF.

This chain joins TRBV27 and TRBJ1-2, with D unresolved. The CDR3 has 13 residues. The ends were cut back, 4 bases at V and 7 bases at J, with 13 bases in the middle. Looked up from germline, CDR1 is MNHEY and CDR2 is SMNVEV (reference sequence). The CDR3 reads CASSSAALPGYTF. As DNA, the CDR3 is TGTGCCAGCAGTTCTGCCGCATTGCCTGGCTACACCTTC.

This clone appeared a few times. The chain joins TRBV28 to TRBJ2-7, with TRBD1 matching over 8 bases. This CDR3 is 15 amino acids long. CDR1 and CDR2 from the germline V gene are MDHEN and SYDVKM. V was pared by 4 bases and J by 2 bases, with 7 bases of the junction left unmatched. The CDR3 DNA reads TGTGCCAGCAGTTGGACAGGGCGTTGGACCTACGAGCAGTACTTC. It translates to CASSWTGRWTYEQYF. Combining the CDR3 with reference TRBV28 and TRBJ2-7 gives the whole variable domain DVKVTQSSRYLVKRTGEKVFLECVQDMDHENMFWYRQDPGLGLRLIYFSYDVKMKEKGDIPEGYSVSREKKERFSLILESASTNQTSMYLCASSWTGRWTYEQYFGPGTRLTVT.

The chain uses TRBV7-9 and TRBJ2-1; D may be TRBD2 (6 bases). The germline gives CDR1 SEHNR, CDR2 FQNEAQ (reference sequence). V lost 8 bases and J 9 bases, leaving 14 bases between the germline ends. CDR3 length equals 12 residues. This CDR3 is CASGTGAGEQFF. The CDR3 bases are TGTGCCAGCGGGACCGGAGCGGGTGAGCAGTTCTTC.

V is TRBV11-3 and J is TRBJ1-5; D call uncertain. Germline CDR1 and CDR2: SGHNT and YENEEA. Deletions cut 5 bases from V and 4 bases from J, with 18 bases between. The CDR3 runs to 16 residues. CDR3 residues: CASSPSGRGINQPQHF. CDR3 bases: TGTGCCAGCAGCCCGTCGGGCAGAGGTATTAATCAGCCCCAGCATTTT.

The chain employs TRBV6-5 and TRBJ1-2, with D unresolved. Germline-derived CDR1 and CDR2 are MNHEY and SVGAGI. Trimming pared 0 bases from V and 9 bases from J, leaving 11 bases between. The CDR3 spans 13 residues. The DNA of the CDR3 is TGTGCCAGCAGTTACTCGAAAGGGCATAGCTACACCTTC. Amino acid sequence: CASSYSKGHSYTF.